Presented here are 26 T cell receptor beta chains from one specimen sequenced in a study of sequential checkpoint blockade in melanoma. Treatment reported: randomized to nivolumab then ipilimumab (arm A) or the reverse (arm B). Sequencing was performed with immunoSEQ multiplex PCR; in TCRdb, only in-frame clones are kept and a portion is missing. The table lists about 21,000 clones, approximately 78% of them singletons. The sequenced sample was CD8+ T cells sorted from blood (inferred from file names), obtained from a patient given nivolumab and ipilimumab in sequence. The receptors shown here come from a human donor with melanoma.

The CDR3 DNA follows: TGTGCCACCGCCGGAGGAAGCAATCAGCCCCAGCATTTT. This gives the protein CATAGGSNQPQHF. The chain recombines TRBV6-5 with TRBJ1-5; D is uncertain. V lost 10 bases to trimming and J lost 1 base, with 11 bases between them. Germline V lookup: CDR1 MNHEY, CDR2 SVGAGI. The length of the CDR3 is 13 residues.

This chain uses TRBV9 with TRBJ2-3; 8 bases align to TRBD2. This CDR3 has 15 amino acids. Germline V CDR1 and CDR2: SGDLS, YYNGEE. V lost 1 base to trimming and J lost 6 bases; unmatched junction nucleotides: 7. The CDR3 spells CASSVQSGGLDTQYF. The CDR3 nucleotides are TGTGCCAGCAGCGTACAATCGGGGGGGCTGGATACGCAGTATTTT. Full variable domain (rest looked up from reference TRBV9 and TRBJ2-3): DSGVTQTPKHLITATGQRVTLRCSPRSGDLSVYWYQQSLDQGLQFLIQYYNGEERAKGNILERFSAQQFPDLHSELNLSSLELGDSALYFCASSVQSGGLDTQYFGPGTRLTVL.

A remark on this clone: This sample also contains other DNA sequences that code for the same CDR3. The chain has TRBV27 and TRBJ2-7, with unresolved D. The V gene's germline CDR1 is MNHEY and CDR2 SMNVEV (reference sequence). V lost 4 bases, J lost 2 bases, and 3 bases lay in between. The CDR3 covers 11 residues. Here the CDR3 reads CASSSTYEQYF. The CDR3 nucleotides read TGTGCCAGCAGTTCCACCTACGAGCAGTACTTC.

The chain is built from TRBV19 and TRBJ2-3, with 9 nucleotides matching TRBD2. The CDR3 spans 14 residues. J gave up 2 bases and V 7 bases, and 4 bases lay outside the gene matches. CDR1 is LNHDA, CDR2 SQIVND, per germline (reference sequence). For the CDR3, the DNA is TGTGCCAGTACCGGACTAGCGAACACAGATACGCAGTATTTT. It yields the protein CASTGLANTDTQYF.

The V and J genes are TRBV7-9 and TRBJ1-5; 9 nucleotides align to TRBD1. The CDR3 runs 15 residues. CDR1 and CDR2 (germline): SEHNR, FQNEAQ (reference sequence). Trimming at V came to 5 bases and at J to 6 bases, leaving 8 bases not matched to a gene. The CDR3 protein is CASSPNRDRAQPQHF. The CDR3, as DNA: TGTGCCAGCAGCCCAAACAGGGACAGGGCTCAGCCCCAGCATTTT.

J is TRBJ1-1 and V is TRBV28; 7 bases align to TRBD1. V lost 6 bases and J lost 0; bases outside the gene matches: 10. This CDR3 is built from 16 residues. Germline V lookup: CDR1 MDHEN, CDR2 SYDVKM. The CDR3 loop is CASSSLTGNMNTEAFF. Written as DNA, the CDR3 is TGTGCCAGCAGCTCCCTGACAGGGAACATGAACACTGAAGCTTTCTTT.

The rearrangement joins TRBV6-1 to TRBJ2-1, with 8 bases matching TRBD2. The CDR3 is made up of 16 amino acids. Germline values: CDR1 MNHNS, CDR2 SASEGT. V trimming: 2 bases; J trimming: 9 bases; junction bases outside the gene matches: 12. CDR3 loop: CASSEWLAGYRGEQFF. The CDR3 nucleotides read TGTGCCAGCAGTGAATGGTTAGCGGGATATCGTGGTGAGCAGTTCTTC.

There are a few counts of this clone. The V call is TRBV2, the J call TRBJ1-1, with 7 nucleotides matching TRBD1. With V trimmed by 6 bases and J by 8 bases, 3 bases remained unmatched. Per the germline V gene, CDR1 is SNHLY and CDR2 is FYNNEI. The CDR3 loop spans 11 amino acids. The CDR3 is CASRGTVEAFF. As DNA, the CDR3 is TGTGCCAGCAGGGGGACAGTAGAAGCTTTCTTT.

This clone showed up just a few times. The rearrangement uses TRBV4-1 and TRBJ2-7; possibly TRBD1 for D (6 bases). V lost 3 bases and J 5 bases, leaving 14 bases between the germline ends. CDR1 and CDR2 (germline): MGHRA, YSYEKL. The CDR3 length is 14 residues. The CDR3 is CASSQTQGFDEQYF. The CDR3, as DNA: TGCGCCAGCAGCCAGACACAGGGATTCGACGAGCAGTACTTC.

This chain joins TRBV13 and TRBJ1-1, with 7 bases that match TRBD1. The CDR3 sequence is 14 residues long. The germline gives CDR1 PRHDT, CDR2 FYEKMQ (reference sequence). The V segment lost 0 bases and the J segment 7 bases; nucleotides outside the gene matches: 5. CDR3 sequence reads: CASSLGDREFEAFF. Written as DNA, the CDR3 is TGTGCCAGCAGCTTAGGAGACAGGGAATTTGAAGCTTTCTTT.

This chain joins TRBV5-6 and TRBJ1-1; unclear D gene. This CDR3 spans 15 amino acids. V was pared by 1 base and J by 7 bases, with 17 bases between. Germline CDR1 reads SGHDT; CDR2 reads YYEEEE. The CDR3 is CASSLSSLHEGEAFF. CDR3 nucleotides: TGTGCCAGCAGCTTGTCTTCCCTACACGAGGGTGAAGCTTTCTTT.

The genes are TRBV12-5 and TRBJ2-2; the D gene is possibly TRBD2 (5 bases). The germline V gene encodes CDR1 LGHNT and CDR2 FRNRAP. Trimming cost V 5 bases and J 4 bases, with 11 bases left between them. The length of the CDR3 is 14 residues. The DNA of the CDR3 is TGTGCTAGTGGTCCCTCCGGGGTCACCGGGGAGCTGTTTTTT. Translation gives CASGPSGVTGELFF.

The count of this clone is one. The chain uses TRBV4-3 and TRBJ2-7; TRBD2 is a possible D gene (5 bases). V was cut by 0 bases and J by 2 bases, with 11 bases left in between. The CDR3 covers 15 residues. Germline CDR1 LGHNA, CDR2 YSLEER. The CDR3 spells CASSQDIGGPYEQYF. In nucleotides, the CDR3 is TGCGCCAGCAGCCAAGATATTGGAGGACCCTACGAGCAGTACTTC.

The V and J genes are TRBV9 and TRBJ2-1; 11 bases match TRBD2. Germline lookup yields CDR1 SGDLS and CDR2 YYNGEE. V trimming: 0 bases; J trimming: 5 bases; junction bases outside the gene matches: 13. CDR3 size: 19 residues. The CDR3 here is CASSVGGSGGAVINNEQFF. The CDR3 region has the DNA TGTGCCAGCAGCGTAGGGGGTAGCGGGGGGGCCGTCATTAACAATGAGCAGTTCTTC.

The gene calls are TRBV4-1 and TRBJ1-4, with D maybe TRBD1 (6 bases). CDR3 length equals 16 residues. Per the germline V gene, CDR1 is MGHRA and CDR2 is YSYEKL. V was pared by 4 bases and J by 0 bases, with 12 bases between. This chain's CDR3 is CASSPRGGATNEKLFF. The CDR3 nucleotides read TGCGCCAGCAGCCCAAGGGGGGGAGCAACTAATGAAAAACTGTTTTTT.

Written as DNA, the CDR3 is TGTGCCAGCAGCCAGGAGACAGGGGCGTACACCGGGGAGCTGTTTTTT. Translating it yields CASSQETGAYTGELFF. This chain links TRBV16 with TRBJ2-2, with 8 bases aligning to TRBD1. From germline, CDR1 is KGHSY and CDR2 FQNENV. V was pared by 3 bases and J by 3 bases, with 6 bases of the junction left unmatched. The CDR3 is 16 amino acids.

The V call is TRBV7-9, the J call TRBJ2-3, with a possible D match to TRBD2 (6 bases). CDR1 is SEHNR and CDR2 is FQNEAQ in the germline V gene (reference sequence). V lost 7 bases, J lost 2 bases, and 22 bases lay in between. This CDR3 is built from 17 residues. The CDR3 bases are TGTGCCAGCACCCCTTGGGGGGAGACTCGAAACACAGATACGCAGTATTTT. This encodes CASTPWGETRNTDTQYF.

The CDR3 spells CASGTSSGQYF. The CDR3 DNA reads as TGTGCTAGTGGGACTTCTAGCGGGCAGTACTTC. The J gene is TRBJ2-7, the V gene TRBV12-5, with 7 positions matching TRBD2. The CDR3 length is 11 residues. The V and J ends lost 6 bases and 9 bases, in that order; junction bases with no gene match: 5. CDR1 is LGHNT and CDR2 is FRNRAP in the germline V gene. Variable domain in full (rest from reference TRBV12-5 and TRBJ2-7): DARVTQTPRHKVTEMGQEVTMRCQPILGHNTVFWYRQTMMQGLELLAYFRNRAPLDDSGMPKDRFSAEMPDATLATLKIQPSEPRDSAVYFCASGTSSGQYFGPGTRLTVT.

The chain couples TRBV19 to TRBJ2-7; 9 bases match TRBD1. After removal of 6 bases from V and 4 bases from J, the junction contained 7 bases not matched to a gene. The length of the CDR3 is 14 residues. Germline CDR1 LNHDA, CDR2 SQIVND (reference sequence). The CDR3 coding sequence is TGTGCCAGTAGCCTGCGGGACAGGGTTTACGAGCAGTACTTC. Translation gives CASSLRDRVYEQYF.

The rearrangement links TRBV5-4 to TRBJ2-3, with 7 bases aligning to TRBD1. This CDR3 region has 14 residues. Germline V gene data show CDR1 as SGHNT and CDR2 as YYREEE (reference sequence). The V gene end was trimmed by 1 base and the J gene end by 9 bases; junction bases not matched to a gene: 8. Written as DNA, the CDR3 is TGTGCCAGCAGCTTGAGGACAGGTAACAAGACGCAGTATTTT. It codes for CASSLRTGNKTQYF.

The chain employs TRBV9 and TRBJ1-2; weak D call: TRBD1 (5 bases). V dropped 0 bases and J dropped 0 bases, with 9 bases sitting between them. The germline gives CDR1 SGDLS, CDR2 YYNGEE. This CDR3 is built from 15 residues. CDR3 sequence (DNA): TGTGCCAGCAGCGTAGCTACAGGAGCTAACTATGGCTACACCTTC. Residues: CASSVATGANYGYTF. Variable domain in full (rest from reference TRBV9 and TRBJ1-2): DSGVTQTPKHLITATGQRVTLRCSPRSGDLSVYWYQQSLDQGLQFLIQYYNGEERAKGNILERFSAQQFPDLHSELNLSSLELGDSALYFCASSVATGANYGYTFGSGTRLTVV.

The chain employs TRBV19 and TRBJ2-5; TRBD2 matches at 8 bases. The J call may be wrong; the DNA end is better matched by TRBJ2-7. This CDR3 region has 14 residues. Germline CDR1 LNHDA, CDR2 SQIVND (reference sequence). This CDR3 reads CASSPGLVWGEQYF. CDR3 DNA: TGTGCCAGTAGTCCGGGACTAGTTTGGGGCGAGCAGTACTTC.

CDR3 nucleotides: TGTGCCAGCAGTTACCGGGACAGGATACAAGAGACCCAGTACTTC. It codes for CASSYRDRIQETQYF. The chain uses TRBV6-5 and TRBJ2-5; 8 nucleotides match TRBD1. CDR3 size: 15 residues. Germline V gives CDR1 MNHEY, CDR2 SVGAGI. Trimming took 2 bases from V and 2 from J; bases not matched to a gene: 4.

CDR3 in DNA: TGTGCCAGCAGCTTTGATCTAGCGGGGGGCCGTGAGCAGTTCTTC. This encodes CASSFDLAGGREQFF. The chain links TRBV5-4 to TRBJ2-1; 11 nucleotides match TRBD2. CDR1 and CDR2 (germline): SGHNT, YYREEE (reference sequence). The trim removed 2 bases at V and 9 bases at J, leaving 7 bases unmatched. The length of the CDR3 is 15 residues.

This clone was found a few times. The chain carries TRBV28 and TRBJ2-7; 7 bases agree with TRBD2. J lost 5 bases, V lost 2 bases, and 6 bases had no gene match. The CDR3 consists of 14 residues. Germline CDR1 reads MDHEN; CDR2 reads SYDVKM. The CDR3 here is CASSLPGGTNEQYF. The DNA for the CDR3 is TGTGCCAGCAGTTTACCGGGAGGTACTAACGAGCAGTACTTC.

V gene TRBV27 combines with J gene TRBJ1-5, with TRBD1 as a possible D gene (5 bases). CDR1 and CDR2 from the germline V gene are MNHEY and SMNVEV (reference sequence). The CDR3 extends over 12 amino acids. Trimming took 6 bases from V and 9 from J, leaving 12 bases between them. The CDR3 sequence is CASSNRGWPQHF. The CDR3 coding sequence is TGTGCCAGCAGCAACCGGGGGTGGCCCCAGCATTTT.